This is a list of T cell receptor beta chains from one sample in a study of blood T cell repertoires in COVID-19. Libraries were prepared by immunoSEQ multiplex PCR; TCRdb keeps only in-frame clonotypes and omits some of them. The data hold 200,000 to 250,000 clones, with around nine tenths observed a single time. Sequences were obtained from PBMCs or T cells enriched from blood (not recorded which). The receptors were gathered from a woman aged 45-65 years with acute COVID-19. Each CDR3 is given with its conserved first and last residue. A D gene is named only where the DNA matches it firmly. Not all rows give a size; the values are once, few, many and, for expanded clones, a class.

j_gene | d_gene | v_gene | abundance | CDR3aa | CDR3nt
TRBJ2-4 | . | TRBV5-1 | . | CASSLLGAQTNIQYF | TGCGCCAGCAGCTTGCTGGGGGCGCAAACAAACATTCAGTACTTC
TRBJ1-5 | . | TRBV24-1 | . | CATSERAEQPQHF | TGTGCCACCAGTGAGAGGGCAGAACAGCCCCAGCATTTT
TRBJ1-2 | . | TRBV9 | once | CASSVGQGSYGYTF | TGTGCCAGCAGCGTAGGGCAGGGAAGCTATGGCTACACCTTC
TRBJ2-1 | TRBD2 | TRBV6-5 | . | CASSPIPGLVNEQFF | TGTGCCAGCAGTCCCATTCCGGGACTAGTCAATGAGCAGTTCTTC
TRBJ1-2 | TRBD1 | TRBV18 | . | CASSPFADRGAYGYTF | TGTGCCAGCTCACCCTTTGCCGACAGGGGTGCCTATGGCTACACCTTC
TRBJ2-7 | TRBD1 | TRBV28 | . | CASSLYGTGGRYEQYF | TGTGCCAGCAGTTTATACGGGACAGGGGGCAGGTACGAGCAGTACTTC
TRBJ1-1 | TRBD1 | TRBV7-8 | once | CASSYQGARTEAFF | TGTGCCAGCAGCTACCAGGGGGCGCGGACTGAAGCTTTCTTT
TRBJ2-3 | . | TRBV4-3 | . | CAASQTIREDTQYF | TGCGCCGCTTCACAGACAATTCGAGAAGATACGCAGTATTTT
TRBJ1-6 | TRBD1 | TRBV27 | few | CASRPGQRNSPLHF | TGTGCCAGCAGGCCGGGACAGAGAAATTCACCCCTCCACTTT
TRBJ2-7 | TRBD2 | TRBV6-5 | . | CASSRGLDEQYF | TGTGCCAGCAGCCGCGGACTAGACGAGCAGTACTTC
TRBJ1-2 | TRBD1 | TRBV28 | . | CASLEGQGVGGYTF | TGTGCCAGTCTCGAGGGACAGGGCGTGGGCGGCTACACCTTC
TRBJ2-7 | TRBD1 | TRBV27 | . | CASSWGTGGNEQYF | TGTGCCAGCAGCTGGGGGACAGGGGGCAACGAGCAGTACTTC
TRBJ2-1 | TRBD1 | TRBV4-2 | . | CASSQRGQGAGNEQFF | TGTGCCAGCAGCCAACGAGGACAGGGGGCGGGTAATGAGCAGTTCTTC
TRBJ2-7 | . | TRBV5-1 | . | CASSPGGNFYEQYF | TGCGCCAGCAGCCCCGGCGGTAACTTCTACGAGCAGTACTTC
TRBJ2-3 | . | TRBV3-1/TRBV3-2 | . | CASSPLGDTQYF | TGTGCCAGCAGCCCGCTTGGCGATACGCAGTATTTT
TRBJ2-1 | TRBD2 | TRBV11-2 | . | CASSLDLLAGDWNEQFF | TGTGCCAGCAGCTTAGATCTTCTAGCGGGAGACTGGAATGAGCAGTTCTTC
TRBJ2-1 | TRBD2 | TRBV4-2 | . | CASSQVRGTINEQFF | TGTGCCAGCAGCCAAGTCCGCGGGACTATCAATGAGCAGTTCTTC